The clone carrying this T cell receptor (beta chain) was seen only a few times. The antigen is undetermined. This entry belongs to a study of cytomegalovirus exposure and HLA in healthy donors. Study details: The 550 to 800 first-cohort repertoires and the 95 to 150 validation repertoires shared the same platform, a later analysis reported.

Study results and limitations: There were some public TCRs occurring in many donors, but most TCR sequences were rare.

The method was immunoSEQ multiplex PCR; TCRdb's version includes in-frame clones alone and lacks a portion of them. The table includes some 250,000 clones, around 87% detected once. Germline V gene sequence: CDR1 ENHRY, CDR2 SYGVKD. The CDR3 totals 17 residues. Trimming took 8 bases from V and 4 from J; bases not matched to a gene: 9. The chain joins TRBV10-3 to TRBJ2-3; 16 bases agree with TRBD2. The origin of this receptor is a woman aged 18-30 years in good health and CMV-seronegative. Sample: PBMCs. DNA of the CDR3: TGTGCCATCTCCGGGACTAGCGGGGGGGCCATGGCAGATACGCAGTATTTT. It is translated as CAISGTSGGAMADTQYF.